Below, 10 T cell receptor beta chains from the same sample are listed, as sequenced in a study of T cell responses to AZD1222 COVID-19 vaccine. TCRdb keeps only in-frame clones here, not all; method: immunoSEQ multiplex PCR. Of around 92,000 clones in the sample, roughly 90% were seen once. The sample in question was peripheral blood, obtained on day 0 of AZD1222 vaccination. The receptors originated from an adult in good health.

The chain joins TRBV4-3 to TRBJ1-6, with unresolved D. The CDR3 consists of 15 residues. Trimming left V 1 base short and J 6 bases short, with 10 bases between. In germline, CDR1 is LGHNA, CDR2 YSLEER. The CDR3 loop reads CASSQGAASNSPLHF. As DNA, the CDR3 is TGCGCCAGCAGCCAAGGTGCAGCGTCTAATTCACCCCTCCACTTT.

This clone occurred once. The chain uses TRBV27 and TRBJ2-3; 7 bases are a match to TRBD2. Germline trimming cut 3 bases from V and 1 base from J; bases unmatched to any gene: 1. The CDR3 loop spans 14 amino acids. Germline values: CDR1 MNHEY, CDR2 SMNVEV (reference sequence). CDR3 nucleotides: TGTGCCAGCAGTTTTGGGGGGGGCACAGATACGCAGTATTTT. Its translation is CASSFGGGTDTQYF.

V usage is TRBV9 and J usage is TRBJ1-2; tentatively, D is TRBD1 (6 bases). V lost 0 bases to trimming and J lost 4 bases, with 7 bases between them. Looked up from germline, CDR1 is SGDLS and CDR2 is YYNGEE. This CDR3 has 13 residues. CDR3 amino acids: CASSVGGGYGYTF. The DNA of the CDR3 is TGTGCCAGCAGCGTAGGAGGGGGCTATGGCTACACCTTC.

The genes are TRBV6-5 and TRBJ2-7; no clear D gene. Germline CDR1 reads MNHEY; CDR2 reads SVGAGI. V dropped 2 bases and J dropped 4 bases, with 9 bases sitting between them. CDR3 size: 13 residues. CDR3 coding DNA: TGTGCCAGCAGTTACCGGCCGCGATACGAGCAGTACTTC. Translating gives CASSYRPRYEQYF.

The chain combines TRBV7-9 with TRBJ2-3; tentatively, D is TRBD1 (5 bases). Per the germline V gene, CDR1 is SEHNR and CDR2 is FQNEAQ (reference sequence). V lost 4 bases and J lost 2, with 22 bases in between. The CDR3 loop spans 18 amino acids. CDR3 sequence: CASSSQMGQGTDTDTQYF. In nucleotides, the CDR3 is TGTGCCAGCAGCTCCCAGATGGGGCAGGGCACCGACACAGATACGCAGTATTTT. The full variable domain, completed using reference TRBV7-9 and TRBJ2-3, is DTGVSQNPRHKITKRGQNVTFRCDPISEHNRLYWYRQTLGQGPEFLTYFQNEAQLEKSRLLSDRFSAERPKGSFSTLEIQRTEQGDSAMYLCASSSQMGQGTDTDTQYFGPGTRLTVL.

CDR3 sequence: CASSLVGWGRSYEQYF. The CDR3 nucleotides are TGTGCCAGCAGTTTAGTGGGCTGGGGCCGCTCCTACGAGCAGTACTTC. V gene TRBV28 combines with J gene TRBJ2-7; D is possibly TRBD1 (5 bases). The germline CDR1 and CDR2 sequences are MDHEN and SYDVKM. The CDR3 loop spans 16 amino acids. Trimming removed 2 bases at V and 0 bases at J, with 14 bases between.

To note about this clone: This sample includes further DNA sequences coding for the same CDR3. The gene calls are TRBV5-4 and TRBJ2-7; 11 bases agree with TRBD1. CDR3 length: 15 amino acids. Trimming took 2 bases from V and 4 from J; bases not matched to a gene: 5. Germline loops: CDR1 SGHNT, CDR2 YYREEE (reference sequence). The CDR3: CASSLPGQGAYEQYF. CDR3 sequence (DNA): TGTGCCAGCAGCTTACCAGGACAGGGGGCTTACGAGCAGTACTTC.

The V and J genes are TRBV12-3 or TRBV12-4 and TRBJ1-2; 9 bases line up with TRBD1. The CDR3 totals 13 residues. V shed 6 bases, J shed 4 bases, and the junction held 3 bases outside the gene matches. The CDR3 nucleotides are TGTGCCAGCAGCCCGACAGGGGGCTATGGCTACACCTTC. Translating gives CASSPTGGYGYTF.

This clone was observed once. The J gene is TRBJ1-1, the V gene TRBV28, with D tentatively TRBD1 (5 bases). CDR3 size: 13 residues. Germline CDR1 MDHEN, CDR2 SYDVKM. Trimming took off 5 bases at V and 11 bases at J, with 18 bases between the two ends. The CDR3 region has the DNA TGTGCCAGCAGTCAGGGAATCCCAGACGCGGCTTTCTTT. Translating it yields CASSQGIPDAAFF.

V is TRBV6-5 and J is TRBJ2-1; 8 nucleotides line up with TRBD1. Germline V gene lookup returns CDR1 MNHEY and CDR2 SVGAGI. The CDR3 sequence is 15 residues long. V shed 6 bases and J 3 bases; nucleotides not matched to a gene: 7. Here the CDR3 reads CASRIQGASYNEQFF. The CDR3 DNA is TGTGCCAGCAGAATCCAGGGGGCTAGCTACAATGAGCAGTTCTTC.